A selection of T cell receptor beta chains follows, all from one sample in a study of early stage breast cancer tumors. Profiling relied on immunoSEQ multiplex PCR, and the TCRdb table lists in-frame clones only, not all of them. Of 12,000 to 15,000 clones in the sample, about 88% were seen once. Sequencing used normal breast tissue next to the tumor. Every receptor here comes from a person in their twenties or thirties with breast cancer. CDR3s include the opening cysteine and the closing phenylalanine or tryptophan. The D gene is left open where the match is weak. The size field is filled for only some rows; it gives once, few, many or a size class.

len	v_gene	abundance	j_gene	d_gene	CDR3nt	CDR3aa
14	TRBV4-1	-	TRBJ1-2	-	TGCGCCAGCAGCCAAGTTAGGGCGGGGAAAGGCTACACCTTC	CASSQVRAGKGYTF
13	TRBV2	-	TRBJ1-2	-	TGTGCCAGGAAAGGGGACAATGGTTCTGGCTACACCTTC	CARKGDNGSGYTF
11	TRBV7-8	few	TRBJ1-2	-	TGTGCCAGCAGCTTATCGGGTGGCTACACCTTC	CASSLSGGYTF
16	TRBV6-4	few	TRBJ2-2	-	TGTGCCAGCACCCCGAACCCCCGTCCGAACACCGGGGAGCTGTTTTTT	CASTPNPRPNTGELFF
15	TRBV19	-	TRBJ2-1	-	TGTGCCAGTAGCCGCGTGGGGCGGGCCTACAATGAGCAGTTCTTC	CASSRVGRAYNEQFF
15	TRBV2	-	TRBJ2-6	-	TGTGCCAGCAGTGAAGTGGAGGGTGGGGCCAACGTCCTGACTTTC	CASSEVEGGANVLTF
15	TRBV5-4	-	TRBJ1-1	-	TGTGCCAGCAGCTTGGAACAGGGTAGGAGCACTGAAGCTTTCTTT	CASSLEQGRSTEAFF
15	TRBV5-6	-	TRBJ2-5	-	TGTGCCAGCAGCTTGGCCCGGAGGGGGCAAGAGACCCAGTACTTC	CASSLARRGQETQYF
17	TRBV7-2	-	TRBJ2-7	TRBD2	TGTGCCAGCAGCTTAGTTGGGACGGGAGGGCTCTCCTACGAGCAGTACTTC	CASSLVGTGGLSYEQYF
14	TRBV6-6	once	TRBJ1-1	-	TGTGCCAGCAGTTACAGGGGGAAGGACACTGAAGCTTTCTTT	CASSYRGKDTEAFF
14	TRBV7-6	-	TRBJ1-2	-	TGTGCCAGCAGCCCCGGCGGGAGAGGATATGGCTACACCTTC	CASSPGGRGYGYTF
16	TRBV30	-	TRBJ2-3	TRBD2	TGTGCCTGGAGTGTCGGACTAGCGGGAGGTGGAGATACGCAGTATTTT	CAWSVGLAGGGDTQYF
15	TRBV27	-	TRBJ2-7	TRBD2	TGTGCCAGCAGTTCCCTGGCTAGCGGGAGAGACGAGCAGTACTTC	CASSSLASGRDEQYF
14	TRBV5-1	-	TRBJ1-4	TRBD1	TGCGCCAGCAGCTTGGGACAGGGAGGGGAAAAACTGTTTTTT	CASSLGQGGEKLFF
13	TRBV5-5	-	TRBJ1-1	-	TGTGCCAGCAGCCTCTCCGGACAGCCTCGAGCTTTCTTT	CASSLSGQPRAFF
18	TRBV5-1	-	TRBJ1-4	TRBD1	TGCGCCAGCAGCCCCTACGTCCCGGGACAGGGAAGGAACGAAAAACTGTTTTTT	CASSPYVPGQGRNEKLFF
14	TRBV15	-	TRBJ2-7	-	TGTGCCACCAGCAGAGATAGGGACTCCTACGAGCAGTACTTC	CATSRDRDSYEQYF
17	TRBV27	-	TRBJ2-7	TRBD1	TGTGCCAGCAGTTCAGACCCCCCGCAGGGGGCGCCGAACGAGCAGTACTTC	CASSSDPPQGAPNEQYF
16	TRBV15	-	TRBJ2-7	TRBD1	TGTGCCACCAGCAGAGAAATGTCCGTGAGGGGGCTCGAGCAGTACTTC	CATSREMSVRGLEQYF
15	TRBV7-8	-	TRBJ2-3	-	TGTGCCAGCAGCTTAGCGCTAGCGAGTACAGATACGCAGTATTTT	CASSLALASTDTQYF
16	TRBV15	-	TRBJ2-2	-	TGTGCCACCAGCAGAGGTCTGGGGACGAACACCGGGGAGCTGTTTTTT	CATSRGLGTNTGELFF
13	TRBV11-2	-	TRBJ1-2	TRBD1	TGTGCCAGCAGCGAGGACAGGAACTATGGCTACACCTTC	CASSEDRNYGYTF
13	TRBV9	-	TRBJ1-2	-	TGTGCCAGCAGCGTCCTTAGTGGTGATGGCTACACCTTC	CASSVLSGDGYTF
15	TRBV5-4	once	TRBJ2-4	TRBD2	TGTGCCAGCAGCTCCGGGGGGTATGGGCAAAACATTCAGTACTTC	CASSSGGYGQNIQYF
17	TRBV18	-	TRBJ1-2	TRBD1	TGTGCCAGCTCCCTATTCGACAGGGTCGGATCTAACTATGGCTACACCTTC	CASSLFDRVGSNYGYTF
15	TRBV7-9	-	TRBJ2-1	TRBD1	TGTGCCAGCAGTGGGGGACAGAACTCCTACAATGAGCAGTTCTTC	CASSGGQNSYNEQFF
15	TRBV9	-	TRBJ2-2	-	TGTGCCAGCAGCGTAGCTCAGGTCCGCGGCGGGGAGCTGTTTTTT	CASSVAQVRGGELFF
14	TRBV2	once	TRBJ2-2	TRBD1	TGTGCCAGCACCCAGACAGGGCGAACCGGGGAGCTGTTTTTT	CASTQTGRTGELFF
16	TRBV12-5	-	TRBJ2-6	-	TGTGCTAGTGGTTTGGCCGGCTCAGCTGGGGCCAACGTCCTGACTTTC	CASGLAGSAGANVLTF
15	TRBV27	-	TRBJ2-1	-	TGTGCCAGCCGCTCTGTAGTGGTTCGTACAAATGAGCAGTTCTTC	CASRSVVVRTNEQFF
14	TRBV29-1	-	TRBJ1-2	-	TGCAGCGTTGGCCGGGGGGGCCTAGACTATGGCTACACCTTC	CSVGRGGLDYGYTF
15	TRBV10-3	-	TRBJ1-2	TRBD1	TGTGCCATCAGTGAGTCGGCAGGGGGCAACTATGGCTACACCTTC	CAISESAGGNYGYTF
16	TRBV18	-	TRBJ2-1	TRBD1	TGTGCCAGCTCACAAGATCCGGGACAGGGGAGGAATGAGCAGTTCTTC	CASSQDPGQGRNEQFF
17	TRBV7-2	few	TRBJ1-3	-	TGTGCCAGCAGCTTAGATCCGCGGTCGGCCTACGGAAACACCATATATTTT	CASSLDPRSAYGNTIYF
14	TRBV6-1	-	TRBJ2-2	-	TGTGCCAGCAGACCAGCTACAAACACCGGGGAGCTGTTTTTT	CASRPATNTGELFF
14	TRBV6-1	-	TRBJ2-1	TRBD1	TGTGCCAGCGGGCCAGGGGGCGGTCGCAATGAGCAGTTCTTC	CASGPGGGRNEQFF
16	TRBV14	-	TRBJ2-5	-	TGTGCCAGCAGCCAAGGACGGGCCCTGTACCAAGAGACCCAGTACTTC	CASSQGRALYQETQYF
16	TRBV7-9	-	TRBJ2-7	-	TGTGCCAGCAGCTTAGAAGTCCGAACCCCCCCCTACGAGCAGTACTTC	CASSLEVRTPPYEQYF
14	TRBV7-9	-	TRBJ2-2	-	TGTGCCAGCAGCTTAGAAGAGGGCACCGGGGAGCTGTTTTTT	CASSLEEGTGELFF
15	TRBV19	-	TRBJ1-2	-	TGTGCCAGTACCCCCGGCGTGACGTCGCCCTATGGCTACACCTTC	CASTPGVTSPYGYTF
16	TRBV19	-	TRBJ1-3	TRBD1	TGTGCCAGTAGTACCCTGTCCGGGACAGGGGAAAACACCATATATTTT	CASSTLSGTGENTIYF
13	TRBV11-2	-	TRBJ2-5	-	TGTGCCAGGGACACTCTCCAGGGAGAGACCCAGTACTTC	CARDTLQGETQYF
13	TRBV11-1	-	TRBJ2-7	-	TGTGCCAGCAGTCCCGCAGGGTTATACGAGCAGTACTTC	CASSPAGLYEQYF
15	TRBV9	-	TRBJ1-2	-	TGTGCCAGCAGCCCACTCAGGACGGTTAACTATGGCTACACCTTC	CASSPLRTVNYGYTF
15	TRBV6-5	-	TRBJ2-1	-	TGTGCCAGCACTCGGAGTCAGGGCCACTACAATGAGCAGTTCTTC	CASTRSQGHYNEQFF
13	TRBV2	-	TRBJ2-7	-	TGTGCCAGCAGGCCCAGGGCCTCCTACGAGCAGTACTTC	CASRPRASYEQYF
16	TRBV7-9	-	TRBJ2-7	-	TGTGCCAGCAGCCAAGAGACAGGTCGAGGGACCTACGAGCAGTACTTC	CASSQETGRGTYEQYF
14	TRBV5-5	-	TRBJ1-1	-	TGTGCCAGCAGCTTGGGTGCGTCCACTACTACAGCTTTCTTT	CASSLGASTTTAFF
13	TRBV6-1	-	TRBJ2-3	-	TGTGCCAGCAGTGAACCCGCCACAGATACGCAGTATTTT	CASSEPATDTQYF